What follows describes a single T cell receptor beta chain. What it binds is unknown. This sample was included in a study of cytomegalovirus exposure and HLA in healthy donors. General study points: It was reported in a later analysis that an Asian-associated ancestry cluster showed fewer N-insertions than the approximately 670-donor mean. In an earlier analysis, about 87% or about 30%: the productive usage of most TCR beta V segments. Evidence from a later analysis indicated that most CMV-associated TCR beta chains looked HLA-restricted. Under in vitro conditions, a few CMV-associated chains were confirmed as specific for CMV antigens.

Primers for the PCR totalled 60 Vbeta and 13 Jbeta. The table came from immunoSEQ multiplex PCR; TCRdb's copy has only in-frame clones and leaves some out. Of 120,000 or so clones in the sample, roughly 71% were seen once. This CDR3 has 13 residues. The V and J ends lost 3 bases and 5 bases respectively, with 8 bases between them. Per the germline V gene, CDR1 is SGHAT and CDR2 is FQNNGV. The chain joins TRBV11-2 to TRBJ1-5; D unresolved. This TCR came from a middle-aged woman in good health and CMV-seropositive. Sequencing was performed on PBMCs. In DNA form, the CDR3 reads TGTGCCAGCAGCTTCGAGACATATCAGCCCCAGCATTTT. Its translation is CASSFETYQPQHF.